What follows is one TCR beta chain and its context. What it recognizes is unknown. This sample stems from a study of long-term antiretroviral therapy in people with HIV. Study results and caveats: Pre-ART clonal expansion yielded clones that dominated the repertoire at all time points. After ART, diversity increased yet remained lower than transplant donor controls. Sampling of blood ran from the mid-2000s to the late 2010s, and older ART regimens were possibly in use.

The libraries were made with immunoSEQ v3.0 at survey level. The method was immunoSEQ multiplex PCR; TCRdb's version includes in-frame clones alone and lacks a portion of them. The sample has 20,000 to 25,000 clones, 88% seen once. The junction had 7 bases not matched to a gene; V was cut back by 3 bases and J by 3 bases. Looked up from germline, CDR1 is SGHNT and CDR2 is YYREEE (reference sequence). CDR3 length equals 16 residues. The sample here was unsorted PBMCs, taken 0.6 years after starting antiretroviral therapy. This TCR derives from a man aged 55 to 70 with HIV. This sequence joins TRBV5-4 and TRBJ2-1, with TRBD1 matching over 9 bases. This CDR3 reads CASSSSDRGNYNEQFF. The CDR3 DNA sequence: TGTGCCAGCAGCTCCAGCGACAGGGGGAACTACAATGAGCAGTTCTTC.